This TCR beta chain was recorded in a study of regulatory T cells in long-lasting Graves disease. Study findings and constraints: Persistent cases favored TRBV28, TRBJ1-2 and TRBJ2-5. Patients with persistent Graves' had lower TCR diversity than newly diagnosed patients. Clonotypes that were public and shared totalled a few thousand in persistent patients versus roughly 1,000 in new patients.

The J segment lost 7 bases and the V segment lost 4 bases, leaving 13 bases of the junction unmatched. The CDR3 has 16 residues. CDR1 and CDR2 (germline): MDHEN, SYDVKM. As for time point: persistent/refractory GD, antithyroid drugs over 5 years with positive TRAb. Following extraction of RNA from PBMCs, that RNA was used to make the TCR library. This clonotype was recorded a few times. Its antigen remains unknown. Library construction for TCR beta used iRepertoire HTBI primers and Arm-PCR of CDR3 regions. TCRdb recomputed calls from the multiplex PCR reads with MiXCR, one row per CDR3 protein. The table includes fewer than 550,000 distinct CDR3 sequences, around a fifth detected once.

The receptor comes from a female donor with Graves disease. This specimen consisted of peripheral blood mononuclear cells (PBMCs), obtained when the disease was refractory, from a patient treated with antithyroid drugs. V usage is TRBV28 and J usage is TRBJ2-1; 7 bases are shared with TRBD2. DNA for the CDR3: TGTGCCAGCAGTTCCCCGCTAGCGTGGGGGGGGAATGAGCAGTTCTTC. Translating gives CASSSPLAWGGNEQFF.